The clone carrying this T cell receptor (beta chain) was recorded a few times. Its target is unknown. Every subset had its genomic DNA shared out evenly among several immunoSEQ plates. TCRdb's copy holds only in-frame clones and misses some; the assay was immunoSEQ multiplex PCR. The sample has about a million clones, about 76% seen once; the top ten hold about 1.5%. The data stem from a study of shared clonotypes between healthy human individuals. Study-wide results and caveats: Deeper or shallower sequencing was expected to change how clonotypes are shared among donors.

V was trimmed by 5 bases and J by 6 bases, leaving 8 bases between them. Germline V gene lookup returns CDR1 SGHTA and CDR2 FQGNSA. The CDR3 loop spans 12 amino acids. The chain links TRBV7-2 to TRBJ1-5; no clear D. The sample taken for sequencing was memory CD4+ T cells sorted from blood. Indicated subset: CD45RA-negative fraction. The sequence was collected from a man between 18 and 35 years old in good health. The DNA of the CDR3 is TGTGCCAGCAGCCCCCCGGCTCAGCCCCAGCATTTT. Translation gives CASSPPAQPQHF.